These T cell receptor beta chains were read from a single sample in a study of yellow fever vaccine responses in identical twins. TCRdb independently ran MiXCR on the RT-PCR reads; one entry per CDR3 protein. The table shows roughly 18,000 distinct CDR3 sequences, with about 56% occurring only once. Sequenced here: T cells from blood (PBMCs), unsorted or a sorted subset (not recorded which), sampled before or after yellow fever vaccination (not recorded which). These receptors came from a woman in her late teens or twenties who received the yellow fever vaccine. Each CDR3 is given with its conserved first and last residue. A D gene is named only where the DNA matches it firmly. Clone size is shown for a subset of rows, as once, few, many or a class of expanded clone.

CDR3aa: CASSPGTSGGSYNEQFF
CDR3nt: TGTGCCAGCAGCCCCGGGACTAGCGGGGGCTCCTACAATGAGCAGTTCTTC
j_gene: TRBJ2-1
abundance: few
d_gene: TRBD2
v_gene: TRBV11-3

CDR3aa: CASSSTDTQYF
CDR3nt: TGTGCCAGCAGCTCCACAGATACGCAGTATTTT
j_gene: TRBJ2-3
abundance: few
d_gene: NA
v_gene: TRBV13

CDR3aa: CASSPRVVSTHNEQFF
CDR3nt: TGTGCCAGCAGCCCCAGGGTAGTAAGCACACACAATGAGCAGTTCTTC
j_gene: TRBJ2-1
abundance: NA
d_gene: NA
v_gene: TRBV7-6

CDR3aa: CASSLVVNTEAFF
CDR3nt: TGTGCCAGCAGCTTAGTAGTGAACACTGAAGCTTTCTTT
j_gene: TRBJ1-1
abundance: NA
d_gene: NA
v_gene: TRBV11-1

CDR3aa: CASNAGAYEQYF
CDR3nt: TGTGCCAGCAACGCCGGGGCCTACGAGCAGTACTTC
j_gene: TRBJ2-7
abundance: once
d_gene: NA
v_gene: TRBV12-3/TRBV12-4

CDR3aa: CASSLSGAAGETEAFF
CDR3nt: TGTGCCAGCAGCTTGTCGGGGGCCGCTGGGGAAACTGAAGCTTTCTTT
j_gene: TRBJ1-1
abundance: NA
d_gene: NA
v_gene: TRBV5-4

CDR3aa: CASSRSRVECTF
CDR3nt: TGTGCCAGCAGCCGTTCCCGGGTGGAGTGCACCTTC
j_gene: TRBJ1-2
abundance: few
d_gene: NA
v_gene: TRBV12-3/TRBV12-4

CDR3aa: CASSQRTLGLNEQFF
CDR3nt: TGCGCCAGCAGCCAAAGGACCCTGGGCCTTAATGAGCAGTTCTTC
j_gene: TRBJ2-1
abundance: NA
d_gene: NA
v_gene: TRBV4-3

CDR3aa: CASSQDRSLLYTDTQYF
CDR3nt: TGCGCCAGCAGCCAAGATAGGAGTCTACTCTACACAGATACGCAGTATTTT
j_gene: TRBJ2-3
abundance: NA
d_gene: NA
v_gene: TRBV4-1

CDR3aa: CASSFQGNGNQPQHF
CDR3nt: TGTGCCAGCAGCTTTCAGGGGAATGGCAATCAGCCCCAGCATTTT
j_gene: TRBJ1-5
abundance: NA
d_gene: NA
v_gene: TRBV11-3

CDR3aa: CASSLPTGPGRANYGYTF
CDR3nt: TGTGCCAGCAGCTTGCCGACTGGTCCAGGCAGAGCTAACTATGGCTACACCTTC
j_gene: TRBJ1-2
abundance: NA
d_gene: NA
v_gene: TRBV5-6

CDR3aa: CASSRGEGTGNTEAFF
CDR3nt: TGCGCCAGCAGTAGGGGCGAGGGTACAGGGAACACTGAAGCTTTCTTT
j_gene: TRBJ1-1
abundance: few
d_gene: NA
v_gene: TRBV5-1

CDR3aa: CSARRLGVWDRGDENEQFF
CDR3nt: TGCAGTGCTAGACGGCTCGGGGTCTGGGACAGGGGGGACGAGAATGAGCAGTTCTTC
j_gene: TRBJ2-1
abundance: few
d_gene: TRBD1
v_gene: TRBV20-1

CDR3aa: CASSIGASGIQVQYF
CDR3nt: TGTGCCAGCAGTATCGGTGCTAGCGGGATCCAGGTGCAGTACTTC
j_gene: TRBJ2-7
abundance: NA
d_gene: TRBD2
v_gene: TRBV12-3/TRBV12-4

CDR3aa: CASSPDRENYGYTF
CDR3nt: TGTGCCAGCTCACCAGACCGGGAAAACTATGGCTACACCTTC
j_gene: TRBJ1-2
abundance: NA
d_gene: NA
v_gene: TRBV18

CDR3aa: CASSRRGQGNGYTF
CDR3nt: TGTGCCAGCTCACGAAGGGGACAGGGGAATGGCTACACCTTC
j_gene: TRBJ1-2
abundance: few
d_gene: TRBD1
v_gene: TRBV18

CDR3aa: CASSTYRTQNSPLHF
CDR3nt: TGTGCCAGCAGCACCTACAGGACTCAAAATTCACCCCTCCACTTT
j_gene: TRBJ1-6
abundance: NA
d_gene: NA
v_gene: TRBV11-3

CDR3aa: CASSYRIDTQYF
CDR3nt: TGTGCCAGCAGTTACAGGATTGATACGCAGTATTTT
j_gene: TRBJ2-3
abundance: NA
d_gene: NA
v_gene: TRBV6-2/TRBV6-3

CDR3aa: CSVQTPNQPQHF
CDR3nt: TGCAGCGTTCAAACTCCCAATCAGCCCCAGCATTTT
j_gene: TRBJ1-5
abundance: few
d_gene: NA
v_gene: TRBV29-1

CDR3aa: CASSLQGTAETQYF
CDR3nt: TGTGCCAGCAGCCTCCAAGGGACGGCCGAGACCCAGTACTTC
j_gene: TRBJ2-5
abundance: NA
d_gene: NA
v_gene: TRBV5-6

CDR3aa: CASSFPGTNYGYTF
CDR3nt: TGTGCCAGCAGCTTCCCAGGGACTAACTATGGCTACACCTTC
j_gene: TRBJ1-2
abundance: few
d_gene: NA
v_gene: TRBV5-6

CDR3aa: CSARDVAGGTDTQYF
CDR3nt: TGCAGTGCTAGAGATGTTGCGGGGGGCACAGATACGCAGTATTTT
j_gene: TRBJ2-3
abundance: NA
d_gene: TRBD2
v_gene: TRBV20-1

CDR3aa: CASSSLGPGQRISGANVLTF
CDR3nt: TGTGCCAGCAGCTCCCTGGGCCCGGGACAACGAATCTCTGGGGCCAACGTCCTGACTTTC
j_gene: TRBJ2-6
abundance: NA
d_gene: NA
v_gene: TRBV7-1

CDR3aa: CSARELHTGELFF
CDR3nt: TGCAGTGCTAGAGAACTTCACACCGGGGAGCTGTTTTTT
j_gene: TRBJ2-2
abundance: NA
d_gene: NA
v_gene: TRBV20-1

CDR3aa: CASSVLDTIYF
CDR3nt: TGTGCCAGCTCGGTACTGGACACCATATATTTT
j_gene: TRBJ1-3
abundance: once
d_gene: NA
v_gene: TRBV18

CDR3aa: CASSVDPLKNIQYF
CDR3nt: TGTGCCAGCAGCGTTGACCCACTCAAAAACATTCAGTACTTC
j_gene: TRBJ2-4
abundance: NA
d_gene: NA
v_gene: TRBV28

CDR3aa: CASSWGSNPNNEQFF
CDR3nt: TGTGCCAGCAGCTGGGGGTCAAATCCGAACAATGAGCAGTTCTTC
j_gene: TRBJ2-1
abundance: NA
d_gene: NA
v_gene: TRBV5-4

CDR3aa: CARGPLEGAYNEQFF
CDR3nt: TGTGCCAGGGGGCCGTTGGAAGGGGCATACAATGAGCAGTTCTTC
j_gene: TRBJ2-1
abundance: NA
d_gene: NA
v_gene: TRBV7-2

CDR3aa: CASRGQSGGVQPQHF
CDR3nt: TGTGCCAGCAGGGGACAGTCAGGGGGCGTACAGCCCCAGCATTTT
j_gene: TRBJ1-5
abundance: once
d_gene: TRBD1
v_gene: TRBV13

CDR3aa: CASSLVAGLSFEQFF
CDR3nt: TGTGCCAGCAGCTTGGTCGCGGGGTTGTCCTTTGAGCAGTTCTTC
j_gene: TRBJ2-1
abundance: few
d_gene: NA
v_gene: TRBV5-5

CDR3aa: CASSLSGANVLTF
CDR3nt: TGTGCCAGCAGCCTCTCTGGGGCCAACGTCCTGACTTTC
j_gene: TRBJ2-6
abundance: NA
d_gene: NA
v_gene: TRBV2

CDR3aa: CASSLSGVLRGETQYF
CDR3nt: TGTGCCAGCAGTTTATCGGGGGTACTTAGGGGAGAGACCCAGTACTTC
j_gene: TRBJ2-5
abundance: NA
d_gene: NA
v_gene: TRBV28

CDR3aa: CASTQADSYEQYF
CDR3nt: TGTGCCAGCACGCAGGCCGACTCCTACGAGCAGTACTTC
j_gene: TRBJ2-7
abundance: medium-sized
d_gene: NA
v_gene: TRBV2

CDR3aa: CASTLTSSNSGANVLTF
CDR3nt: TGTGCCAGCACCCTCACCTCTTCTAACTCTGGGGCCAACGTCCTGACTTTC
j_gene: TRBJ2-6
abundance: NA
d_gene: NA
v_gene: TRBV7-9

CDR3aa: CASSLDVSGLTDTQYF
CDR3nt: TGTGCCAGCAGCTTAGATGTCAGCGGACTCACAGATACGCAGTATTTT
j_gene: TRBJ2-3
abundance: once
d_gene: NA
v_gene: TRBV11-3

CDR3aa: CASSFPGTSPYNEQFF
CDR3nt: TGCGCCAGCAGCTTTCCCGGGACTAGTCCCTACAATGAGCAGTTCTTC
j_gene: TRBJ2-1
abundance: NA
d_gene: TRBD2
v_gene: TRBV5-1

CDR3aa: CASSLATGRTYEQYF
CDR3nt: TGCGCCAGCAGCTTAGCAACCGGACGGACCTACGAGCAGTACTTC
j_gene: TRBJ2-7
abundance: few
d_gene: NA
v_gene: TRBV5-1

CDR3aa: CAISEGQPTDTQYF
CDR3nt: TGTGCCATCAGTGAGGGACAGCCCACAGATACGCAGTATTTT
j_gene: TRBJ2-3
abundance: NA
d_gene: NA
v_gene: TRBV10-3

CDR3aa: CSVVQGVDQPQHF
CDR3nt: TGCAGCGTTGTCCAGGGGGTGGATCAGCCCCAGCATTTT
j_gene: TRBJ1-5
abundance: NA
d_gene: TRBD1
v_gene: TRBV29-1

CDR3aa: CASSLVDGNEQFF
CDR3nt: TGTGCCAGCAGCTTAGTAGACGGCAATGAGCAGTTCTTC
j_gene: TRBJ2-1
abundance: NA
d_gene: NA
v_gene: TRBV11-2

CDR3aa: CSVAVSNQPQHF
CDR3nt: TGCAGCGTTGCCGTTAGCAATCAGCCCCAGCATTTT
j_gene: TRBJ1-5
abundance: NA
d_gene: NA
v_gene: TRBV29-1

CDR3aa: CASSYQVEQFF
CDR3nt: TGTGCCAGCAGTTACCAAGTGGAGCAGTTCTTC
j_gene: TRBJ2-1
abundance: NA
d_gene: NA
v_gene: TRBV2

CDR3aa: CASSRLFGGSYEQYF
CDR3nt: TGTGCCAGCAGCCGATTGTTCGGCGGGTCCTACGAGCAGTACTTC
j_gene: TRBJ2-7
abundance: NA
d_gene: NA
v_gene: TRBV7-2

CDR3aa: CASSLRGFYNEQFF
CDR3nt: TGTGCCAGCAGTTTACGGGGGTTCTACAATGAGCAGTTCTTC
j_gene: TRBJ2-1
abundance: NA
d_gene: NA
v_gene: TRBV11-3

CDR3aa: CASSPRAGFGLVSQFF
CDR3nt: TGTGCCAGCAGCCCCCGAGCGGGTTTTGGGTTGGTATCGCAGTTCTTC
j_gene: TRBJ2-1
abundance: NA
d_gene: NA
v_gene: TRBV11-2

CDR3aa: CASSYSLAGGLYTGELFF
CDR3nt: TGTGCCAGCAGTTACAGCCTAGCGGGGGGGCTCTACACCGGGGAGCTGTTTTTT
j_gene: TRBJ2-2
abundance: NA
d_gene: TRBD2
v_gene: TRBV6-2/TRBV6-3

CDR3aa: CASSGTGELFF
CDR3nt: TGTGCCAGCAGTGGAACCGGGGAGCTGTTTTTT
j_gene: TRBJ2-2
abundance: once
d_gene: NA
v_gene: TRBV6-1

CDR3aa: CASSLKATGELFF
CDR3nt: TGTGCCAGCAGCTTGAAGGCTACCGGGGAGCTGTTTTTT
j_gene: TRBJ2-2
abundance: NA
d_gene: NA
v_gene: TRBV5-5

CDR3aa: CASSIDYGYTF
CDR3nt: TGTGCCAGCAGTATCGACTATGGCTACACCTTC
j_gene: TRBJ1-2
abundance: few
d_gene: NA
v_gene: TRBV2

CDR3aa: CASSLTLAGGQGEQFF
CDR3nt: TGTGCCAGCAGCTTAACCCTAGCGGGGGGGCAGGGTGAGCAGTTCTTC
j_gene: TRBJ2-1
abundance: NA
d_gene: TRBD2
v_gene: TRBV7-3

CDR3aa: CASSQDFWGGEQFF
CDR3nt: TGCGCCAGCAGCCAAGATTTTTGGGGCGGCGAGCAGTTCTTC
j_gene: TRBJ2-1
abundance: NA
d_gene: NA
v_gene: TRBV4-1

CDR3aa: CASSSGTGYQETQYF
CDR3nt: TGTGCCAGCTCAAGCGGGACAGGGTATCAAGAGACCCAGTACTTC
j_gene: TRBJ2-5
abundance: NA
d_gene: TRBD1
v_gene: TRBV18

CDR3aa: CASSWKDSTDTQYF
CDR3nt: TGCGCCAGCAGCTGGAAGGACAGCACAGATACGCAGTATTTT
j_gene: TRBJ2-3
abundance: NA
d_gene: NA
v_gene: TRBV5-1

CDR3aa: CASRINTGELFF
CDR3nt: TGTGCCAGCAGGATTAACACCGGGGAGCTGTTTTTT
j_gene: TRBJ2-2
abundance: NA
d_gene: NA
v_gene: TRBV11-2

CDR3aa: CASSPPGSYNQPQHF
CDR3nt: TGTGCCAGCAGTCCCCCGGGCAGCTACAATCAGCCCCAGCATTTT
j_gene: TRBJ1-5
abundance: NA
d_gene: NA
v_gene: TRBV12-3/TRBV12-4

CDR3aa: CAISEQETQYF
CDR3nt: TGTGCCATCAGTGAACAAGAGACCCAGTACTTC
j_gene: TRBJ2-5
abundance: NA
d_gene: NA
v_gene: TRBV10-3